This TCR beta chain was obtained from a study of CD4 T cells in relation to SARS-CoV-2 and coronaviruses. The table came from immunoSEQ multiplex PCR; TCRdb's copy has only in-frame clones and leaves some out. The repertoire holds about 59,000 clones, around 86% seen once, with about 1.4% in the top ten. Trimming pared 6 bases from V and 6 bases from J, leaving 23 bases between. The germline CDR1 and CDR2 sequences are MDHEN and SYDVKM. This CDR3 has 16 residues. Unexposed donor CD4+ T cells date from about 2011-2019, before the COVID-19 pandemic. The receptor's source is a human donor in good health. This sequence joins TRBV28 and TRBJ1-2; D is undetermined. Input material: memory CD4+ T cells from PBMCs. CDR3 in amino acids: CASSSPSVGKDHGYTF. The CDR3, as DNA: TGTGCCAGCAGCTCGCCTTCGGTCGGGAAAGACCATGGCTACACCTTC.